A selection of T cell receptor beta chains follows, all from one sample in a study of shared clonotypes between healthy human individuals. The method was immunoSEQ multiplex PCR; TCRdb's version includes in-frame clones alone and lacks a portion of them. The table has a few million clones, just under 95% seen once; the top ten hold approximately 0.41%. Sequencing used naive CD4+ T cells from PBMCs. The receptors originated from a man younger than 30 in good health. Some clones in this sample may be carry-over from other donors' samples. CDR3s include the opening cysteine and the closing phenylalanine or tryptophan. A D gene is named only where the DNA matches it firmly. The size of a clone is reported for some rows only, either as once, few or many, or as a class for expanded clones.

D gene,clone size,J gene,V gene,CDR3 DNA,CDR3 protein
-,-,TRBJ2-1,TRBV4-2,TGTGCCAGCAGCCGAACCTTCCGGGATTCCAATGAGCAGTTCTTC,CASSRTFRDSNEQFF
-,-,TRBJ2-2,TRBV27,TGTGCCAGCAGTCGCCTAGGGAGCCGGGGAAGCGGGGAGCTGTTTTTT,CASSRLGSRGSGELFF
-,-,TRBJ2-1,TRBV18,TGTGCCAGCTCACCAGGACGGGGCGATGAGCAGTTCTTC,CASSPGRGDEQFF
-,-,TRBJ2-1,TRBV5-1,TGCGCCAGCAGCCCGGTGGCGGGTTCGACCTATGAGCAGTTCTTC,CASSPVAGSTYEQFF
-,-,TRBJ1-4,TRBV9,TGTGCCAGCAGCGTAGATGGGTCCCCTAATGAAAAACTGTTTTTT,CASSVDGSPNEKLFF
-,-,TRBJ1-3,TRBV27,TGTGCCAGCAGACCCGCCGGGTCTGGAAACACCATATATTTT,CASRPAGSGNTIYF
-,-,TRBJ2-3,TRBV9,TGCGCCAGCGGCCCACGACAGAACACAGGTACGCAGTATTTT,CASGPRQNTGTQYF
-,-,TRBJ1-3,TRBV5-1,TGCGCCAGCAGCCTGGAGACAGTCTGGACTGGAAACACCATATATTTT,CASSLETVWTGNTIYF
TRBD1,-,TRBJ2-4,TRBV29-1,TGCAGCGTGGGACAGGACAGGGCCAAAAACATTCAGTACTTC,CSVGQDRAKNIQYF
TRBD1,-,TRBJ2-5,TRBV7-9,TGTGCCAGCAGCTCCCCGAGGGGGCCTCAAGAGACCCAGTACTTC,CASSSPRGPQETQYF
TRBD2,-,TRBJ2-3,TRBV4-2,TGTGCCAGCAGCCAATATTTCCGCGGGAGCGGCACAGATACGCAGTATTTT,CASSQYFRGSGTDTQYF
-,-,TRBJ2-4,TRBV5-4,TGTGCCAGCAGCTCGGGGAAGGAGGCAAACATTCAGTACTTC,CASSSGKEANIQYF
-,-,TRBJ1-3,TRBV9,TGTGCCAGCAGCCCACAAACAGAGCTTGGAAACACCATATATTTT,CASSPQTELGNTIYF
-,few,TRBJ1-1,TRBV9,TGTGCCAGCAGCGTCGAGGACTCCGGGAACACTGAAGCTTTCTTT,CASSVEDSGNTEAFF
-,-,TRBJ2-6,TRBV5-1,TGCGCCAGCAGCTTGGTGGTGGCGGCCAACGTCCTGACTTTC,CASSLVVAANVLTF
-,once,TRBJ1-5,TRBV7-9,TGTGCCAGCAGCGCGACAGGTATCGGCAATCAGCCCCAGCATTTT,CASSATGIGNQPQHF
TRBD2,-,TRBJ2-1,TRBV9,TGTGCCAGCAGCGGGGGGACTAGCGCCTACAATGAGCAGTTCTTC,CASSGGTSAYNEQFF
-,-,TRBJ2-1,TRBV6-1,TGTGCCAGCGGCAGGGCCTACAATGAGCAGTTCTTC,CASGRAYNEQFF
-,-,TRBJ1-1,TRBV28,TGTGCCAGCAGTGGGAGGGAAAGGGGGGGGACTGAAGCTTTCTTT,CASSGRERGGTEAFF
TRBD1,-,TRBJ1-1,TRBV9,TGTGCCAGCAGCGTAGAGGGACAGGGTGGGACTGAAGCTTTCTTT,CASSVEGQGGTEAFF
-,-,TRBJ1-5,TRBV7-2,TGTGCCAGCAGCTTAAGGGGGGGCGTTCAGCCCCAGCATTTT,CASSLRGGVQPQHF
TRBD2,-,TRBJ2-1,TRBV27,TGTGCCAGCAGTGATTATGGGTCTAGCGGAAGGAGTGAGCAGTTCTTC,CASSDYGSSGRSEQFF
-,once,TRBJ1-1,TRBV28,TGTGCCAGCAGTTGGGGCCGGAGAGGGGGGACTGAAGCTTTCTTT,CASSWGRRGGTEAFF
-,-,TRBJ2-1,TRBV28,TGTGCCAGCAGTACTAGCAACAATGAGCAGTTCTTC,CASSTSNNEQFF
TRBD2,-,TRBJ2-1,TRBV10-3,TGTGCCATCAGTGAGTCGCCAGGACTAGCGAACCATCGACGTTTCAATGAGCAGTTCTTC,CAISESPGLANHRRFNEQFF
TRBD1,-,TRBJ1-2,TRBV5-1,TGCGCCAGCAGCTTGGGGGACAGAGCTAACTATGGCTACACCTTC,CASSLGDRANYGYTF
TRBD2,-,TRBJ2-7,TRBV5-1,TGCGCCAGCAGCACGCGGGAGGGGAACCCCTACGAGCAGTACTTC,CASSTREGNPYEQYF
TRBD2,-,TRBJ2-1,TRBV27,TGTGCCAGCCGGGGTTCGGGAGGACACAATGAGCAGTTCTTC,CASRGSGGHNEQFF
-,-,TRBJ2-5,TRBV4-1,TGCGCCAGCAGCCAAGTGGGAGCGGGTACGCAGTACTTC,CASSQVGAGTQYF
-,-,TRBJ2-3,TRBV11-3,TGTGCCAGCAGCTTAGGGGGGGCCTTCACAGATACGCAGTATTTT,CASSLGGAFTDTQYF
TRBD1,-,TRBJ1-2,TRBV19,TGTGCCAGTAGTACCACCAGACAGGGGCGGGGTGGCTACACCTTC,CASSTTRQGRGGYTF
-,-,TRBJ2-7,TRBV5-1,TGCGCCAGCAGCTTGGCCCCGCAGGGAGGCTACGAGCAGTACTTC,CASSLAPQGGYEQYF
-,-,TRBJ1-3,TRBV15,TGTGCCACCAGCAGAGGGGACCGCCTCTCTGGAAACACCATATATTTT,CATSRGDRLSGNTIYF
TRBD2,-,TRBJ2-7,TRBV2,TGTGCCAGCAGATTGACTAGCGGGAGGGGATTCTCCTACGAGCAGTACTTC,CASRLTSGRGFSYEQYF
TRBD2,-,TRBJ2-2,TRBV7-2,TGTGCCAGCAGCCAACGGACTAGCGGGAGAAAGCGGGACACCGGGGAGCTGTTTTTT,CASSQRTSGRKRDTGELFF
-,-,TRBJ1-2,TRBV28,TGTGCCAGCAGTTTGCGAGCCTTGGACGGTTATGGCTACACCTTC,CASSLRALDGYGYTF
-,once,TRBJ2-1,TRBV7-2,TGTGCCAGCAGCTTAGCGCGGGGAGATGAGCAGTTCTTC,CASSLARGDEQFF
-,-,TRBJ2-7,TRBV25-1,TGTGCCAGCACCAGAGGAGGGAAGTACGAGCAGTACTTC,CASTRGGKYEQYF
TRBD2,-,TRBJ2-5,TRBV28,TGTGCCAGCACTCCCGGGGGGGCGCGGTCGGAGACCCAGTACTTC,CASTPGGARSETQYF
-,-,TRBJ2-3,TRBV18,TGTGCCAGCTCCCCGTCGAGCGATCGTACCACCACAGATACGCAGTATTTT,CASSPSSDRTTTDTQYF
-,-,TRBJ2-1,TRBV9,TGTGCCAGCAGCTCGTCGCGGGACCAACACAATGAGCAGTTCTTC,CASSSSRDQHNEQFF
-,once,TRBJ2-2,TRBV7-3,TGTGCCAGCAGCTTCCTTAGGACAGAGAACACCGGGGAGCTGTTTTTT,CASSFLRTENTGELFF
-,-,TRBJ2-7,TRBV6-5,TGTGCCAGCAGTAGACGGGCTCGCTCCTACGAGCAGTACTTC,CASSRRARSYEQYF
-,-,TRBJ2-7,TRBV2,TGTGCCAGCAGTTTACCCACCTCAGAGCAGTACTTC,CASSLPTSEQYF
-,-,TRBJ1-1,TRBV15,TGTGCCACCAGCAGAGATTACTCAGGGCCAAACTCCAACACTGAAGCTTTCTTT,CATSRDYSGPNSNTEAFF
TRBD1,-,TRBJ1-2,TRBV7-2,TGTGCCAGCAGCTTTAGACAGGGGGCCGGGGACTATGGCTACACCTTC,CASSFRQGAGDYGYTF
-,-,TRBJ2-5,TRBV5-6,TGTGCCAGCAGCTATAACGCCGGGACAACTAAAGAGACCCAGTACTTC,CASSYNAGTTKETQYF
-,-,TRBJ1-1,TRBV30,TGTGCCTGGGACAAAAGATTCGGCACTGAAGCTTTCTTT,CAWDKRFGTEAFF
-,few,TRBJ1-4,TRBV10-3,TGTGCCATCAGTGACGGGGATAATGAAAAACTGTTTTTT,CAISDGDNEKLFF
TRBD2,-,TRBJ2-1,TRBV2,TGTGCCAGCAGTGAAGCCCGGGAGGCACAGTTCTTC,CASSEAREAQFF
TRBD2,-,TRBJ2-1,TRBV28,TGTGCCAGCAGATACCGACTAGCGTCTGGTGAGCAGTTCTTC,CASRYRLASGEQFF
TRBD2,-,TRBJ2-3,TRBV11-3,TGTGCCAGCAGCTACGGTCTAGCGGGAGGGTCAGATACGCAGTATTTT,CASSYGLAGGSDTQYF
-,-,TRBJ2-6,TRBV5-1,TGCGCCAGCAGCTCCCCACTCCCCTCTGGGGCCAACGTCCTGACTTTC,CASSSPLPSGANVLTF
-,-,TRBJ1-2,TRBV19,TGTGCCAGTAGTAACTTGGGGAGGAACTATGGCTACACCTTC,CASSNLGRNYGYTF
-,-,TRBJ2-7,TRBV15,TGTGCCACCAGCAGAGATGCGGTGACACCAACGGGGGAGCAGTACTTC,CATSRDAVTPTGEQYF
-,-,TRBJ1-5,TRBV21-1,TGTGCCAGCAGCAAAAGGGAGGACAGAAATCAGCCCCAGCATTTT,CASSKREDRNQPQHF
-,-,TRBJ2-7,TRBV6-1,TGTGCCAGCAGTGAACGGTCGGCAGGGAGGAACGAGCAGTACTTC,CASSERSAGRNEQYF
-,once,TRBJ1-3,TRBV23-1,TGCGCCAGCAGTCAAAAGCCCCCCCAGTTTGAAGGGAAAACCATATATTTT,CASSQKPPQFEGKTIYF
-,-,TRBJ2-2,TRBV19,TGTGCCAGTAGTACAGCGGGCCCCACCGGGGAGCTGTTTTTT,CASSTAGPTGELFF